These 29 T cell receptor beta chains were sequenced from one sample in a study of CD8+CD57+ T cells in acquired aplastic anemia. Patients who underwent sequencing had shown CD8+CD57+ cell expansion by flow cytometry. The study profiled TCR beta VDJ and CDR3 using genomic DNA as template. Each CDR3 protein is one row after TCRdb ran MiXCR on the reads. The repertoire holds some 150,000 distinct CDR3 sequences, with around 75% as singletons. The sequencing input was sorted CD4+, CD8+, or CD8+CD57+ T cells (not recorded which) from PBMCs. The receptors stem from a human donor with aplastic anemia.

The rearrangement links TRBV29-1 to TRBJ2-7; 11 bases are shared with TRBD1. Germline CDR1 SQVTM, CDR2 ANQGSEA. There are 14 residues in the CDR3. With V trimmed by 6 bases and J by 8 bases, 12 bases remained unmatched. The CDR3 spells CSVGPGQGGLKQYF. In DNA, the CDR3 is TGCAGCGTCGGCCCGGGACAGGGGGGCCTCAAGCAGTACTTC.

Points on this clonotype: At one end the junction does not follow the germline gene, possibly because of a read error. The chain has TRBV2 and TRBJ1-1, with 7 bases that match TRBD1. CDR1 SNHLY and CDR2 FYNNEI come from the germline V gene. The CDR3 runs 14 residues. DNA for the CDR3: TGTGTCAGCAGTGCATACAGGGGAAGTACTGAAGCTTTCTTT. Translation gives CVSSAYRGSTEAFF.

This clonotype was seen only once. V is TRBV20-1 and J is TRBJ2-3; TRBD1 is a possible D gene (6 bases). Germline V gene lookup returns CDR1 DFQATT and CDR2 SNEGSKA (reference sequence). Trimming cost V 0 bases and J 0 bases, with 16 bases left between them. The CDR3 is 17 amino acids. The CDR3 here is CSARDGAGDASTDTQYF. The DNA of the CDR3 is TGCAGTGCTAGAGATGGCGCAGGGGACGCTAGCACAGATACGCAGTATTTT.

J is TRBJ1-6 and V is TRBV7-6; a weak D match, TRBD1 (5 bases). The CDR3 runs to 15 residues. The V and J ends lost 4 bases and 7 bases respectively, with 14 bases between them. CDR1 is SGHVS, CDR2 FNYEAQ, per germline. The CDR3 region is CASSSPGRINSPLHF. DNA of the CDR3: TGTGCCAGCAGCTCTCCGGGACGGATAAATTCACCCCTCCACTTT.

The CDR3 DNA reads TGTGCCAGCAGCTTCCTCGGACTAGCGGGCGACGATACGCAGTATTTT. This encodes CASSFLGLAGDDTQYF. The chain uses TRBV7-8 and TRBJ2-3; 11 bases map to TRBD2. Trimming at V came to 3 bases and at J to 6 bases, leaving 8 bases not matched to a gene. This CDR3 has 16 residues. Germline loops: CDR1 SGHVS, CDR2 FQNEAQ.

The chain uses TRBV14 and TRBJ1-1; D uncertain. With 5 bases removed from V and 8 bases from J, the gap between germline ends came to 12 bases. CDR1 is SGHDN and CDR2 is FVKESK in the germline V gene. The CDR3 is 12 residues long. The CDR3 DNA reads as TGTGCCAGCAGCGGGCAGAGGTCCGAAGCTTTCTTT. Its translation is CASSGQRSEAFF.

CDR3 in amino acids: CASSRTITSEAFF. CDR3 sequence (DNA): TGTGCCAGCAGTCGAACGATCACTTCTGAAGCTTTCTTT. V gene TRBV2 combines with J gene TRBJ1-1; D is unresolved. The CDR3 has 13 amino acids. Germline V gene data show CDR1 as SNHLY and CDR2 as FYNNEI. V was pared by 5 bases and J by 6 bases, with 13 bases between.

This clonotype was recorded only once. The rearrangement uses TRBV29-1 and TRBJ1-1; the D gene is possibly TRBD1 (5 bases). The ends were cut back, 7 bases at V and 8 bases at J, with 14 bases in the middle. This CDR3 comprises 11 residues. Germline V CDR1 and CDR2: SQVTM, ANQGSEA. The CDR3 nucleotides are TGCAGCGCCCGACGGGGGGACGAAGCTTTCTTT. The encoded protein is CSARRGDEAFF.

This clonotype appeared once. CDR3 bases: TGTGCCACCAGCGTGACTAGCGGGCAAGAGACCCAGTACTTC. Its translation: CATSVTSGQETQYF. The chain links TRBV15 to TRBJ2-5; 10 positions agree with TRBD2. Germline V gene sequence: CDR1 LNHNV, CDR2 YYDKDF (reference sequence). V trimming: 5 bases; J trimming: 2 bases; junction bases outside the gene matches: 2. This CDR3 comprises 14 residues.

This clonotype was observed a few times. The chain joins TRBV19 to TRBJ1-2; TRBD1 matches 7 bases. V gave up 5 bases and J gave up 2 bases; unmatched junction bases: 2. This CDR3 has 13 residues. Germline V CDR1 and CDR2: LNHDA, SQIVND (reference sequence). In nucleotides, the CDR3 is TGTGCCAGTAGTCCACAGGGGAACTATGGCTACACCTTC. The encoded protein is CASSPQGNYGYTF. The complete variable domain, with remaining parts taken from reference TRBV19 and TRBJ1-2, reads DGGITQSPKYLFRKEGQNVTLSCEQNLNHDAMYWYRQDPGQGLRLIYYSQIVNDFQKGDIAEGYSVSREKKESFPLTVTSAQKNPTAFYLCASSPQGNYGYTFGSGTRLTVV.

In the case of this clonotype: Relative to the germline gene, one junction end is altered; a read error may explain this. V usage is TRBV20-1 and J usage is TRBJ1-6; the match to TRBD1 covers 7 bases. The germline V gene encodes CDR1 DFQATT and CDR2 SNEGSKA (reference sequence). The length of the CDR3 is 17 residues. The CDR3 reads CSARERGAGTVHSPLNF. The CDR3 coding sequence is TGCAGTGCTAGAGAAAGAGGGGCAGGGACAGTACATTCACCCCTCAACTTT.

This rearrangement joins TRBV7-2 to TRBJ2-7; D gene uncertain. V was shortened by 4 bases and J by 5 bases, with 18 bases between the two germline ends. Germline V gene lookup returns CDR1 SGHTA and CDR2 FQGNSA. This CDR3 contains 15 residues. CDR3 amino acids: CASSSRWAHPDEQYF. CDR3 nucleotides: TGTGCCAGCAGCTCCCGCTGGGCCCACCCCGACGAGCAGTACTTC.

The chain combines TRBV15 with TRBJ1-2; TRBD1 is a possible D gene (5 bases). Germline assignment: CDR1 LNHNV and CDR2 YYDKDF (reference sequence). The CDR3 extends over 15 amino acids. V was clipped by 0 bases and J by 8 bases, with 16 bases between them. This CDR3 reads CATSREEGSAGGYTF. CDR3 DNA sequence: TGTGCCACCAGCAGAGAGGAAGGGAGCGCAGGGGGCTACACCTTC.

This clonotype came up once. The CDR3 DNA reads TGCAGTGCTTTCGATGGGTCAGATGGCTACACCTTC. Residues: CSAFDGSDGYTF. The chain recombines TRBV20-1 with TRBJ1-2, with D hard to call. Trimming removed 5 bases from V and 6 bases from J, with 13 bases in between. Germline V gene sequence: CDR1 DFQATT, CDR2 SNEGSKA (reference sequence). There are 12 residues in the CDR3.

The rearrangement links TRBV2 to TRBJ2-4, with D hard to call. The V and J ends lost 4 bases and 0 bases respectively, with 10 bases between them. The length of the CDR3 is 15 residues. The germline gives CDR1 SNHLY, CDR2 FYNNEI. The CDR3 is CASSGKGPAKNIQYF. CDR3 DNA: TGTGCCAGCAGTGGAAAAGGCCCAGCCAAAAACATTCAGTACTTC.

The chain combines TRBV12-3 or TRBV12-4 with TRBJ2-7; D tentatively fits TRBD1 or TRBD2 (5 bases each). The length of the CDR3 is 13 residues. Trimming cost V 3 bases and J 5 bases, with 11 bases left between them. The CDR3 DNA follows: TGTGCCAGCAGTTTTGGGACCATGAACGAGCAGTACTTC. It is translated as CASSFGTMNEQYF.

The rearrangement links TRBV11-1 to TRBJ2-5; TRBD1 might be the D (6 bases). The CDR3 length is 15 residues. Trimming stripped 1 base from V and 5 bases from J, with 14 bases between. Per germline, CDR1 SGHAT and CDR2 FQDESV (reference sequence). CDR3 amino acids: CASSLGRGWGETQYF. CDR3 bases: TGTGCCAGCAGCTTAGGCAGGGGATGGGGGGAGACCCAGTACTTC.

The rearrangement links TRBV7-8 to TRBJ1-4, with a possible D match to TRBD1 (5 bases). Trimming removed 7 bases at V and 5 bases at J, with 11 bases between. The CDR3 has 13 amino acids. CDR1 is SGHVS and CDR2 is FQNEAQ in the germline V gene. The DNA of the CDR3 is TGTGCCAGCACGGTCAGGGTGAATGAAAAACTGTTTTTT. It translates to CASTVRVNEKLFF.

The V and J genes are TRBV11-3 and TRBJ2-7; 7 nucleotides line up with TRBD1. The ends lost 1 base at V and 8 bases at J; junction bases unmatched: 5. CDR1 is SGHNT and CDR2 is YENEEA in the germline V gene. The CDR3 runs to 13 residues. The CDR3 spells CASSLGGTAQQYF. The CDR3 nucleotides are TGTGCCAGCAGCTTAGGAGGGACAGCACAGCAGTACTTC.

The chain carries TRBV5-6 and TRBJ1-6, with TRBD1 identical over 8 bases. Germline CDR1 and CDR2: SGHDT and YYEEEE. The CDR3 runs to 15 residues. V lost 0 bases to trimming and J lost 8 bases; unmatched junction nucleotides: 4. CDR3 sequence reads: CASSLVGTGYSPLHF. The CDR3 bases are TGTGCCAGCAGCTTGGTTGGGACAGGATATTCACCCCTCCACTTT.

The sample holds a few counts of this clonotype. CDR3 sequence reads: CASSSVTDTQYF. CDR3 nucleotide sequence: TGTGCCAGCAGCTCCGTCACAGATACGCAGTATTTT. The genes are TRBV7-8 and TRBJ2-3; D is undetermined. V was pared by 4 bases and J by 2 bases, with 4 bases between. CDR1 is SGHVS, CDR2 FQNEAQ, per germline. CDR3 size: 12 residues.

Concerning this clonotype itself: Germline is not matched at one junction end, which may reflect a read error. This chain uses TRBV7-3 with TRBJ2-5; 11 nucleotides align to TRBD2. Germline V CDR1 and CDR2: SGHTA, FQGTGA. The CDR3 loop spans 15 amino acids. In nucleotides, the CDR3 is TGCGCCAGCAGCCAGATGACTAGCGGGGAAGAGACCCAGTACTTC. As protein: CASSQMTSGEETQYF.

The CDR3 here is CASSPTGSAGEQYF. In nucleotides, the CDR3 is TGCGCCAGCAGCCCGACAGGATCCGCGGGCGAGCAGTACTTC. V is TRBV4-1 and J is TRBJ2-7; D perhaps matches TRBD1 (6 bases). CDR1 MGHRA and CDR2 YSYEKL come from the germline V gene. This CDR3 comprises 14 residues. V was shortened by 4 bases and J by 6 bases, with 16 bases between the two germline ends.

This clonotype was seen only a few times. V gene TRBV20-1 combines with J gene TRBJ2-7, with a possible D match to TRBD1 (5 bases). CDR1 is DFQATT and CDR2 is SNEGSKA in the germline V gene (reference sequence). Trimming took 2 bases from V and 2 from J, leaving 13 bases between them. The CDR3 runs 14 residues. In DNA form, the CDR3 reads TGCAGTGCTAGACGCAGGGAAATGACCTACGAGCAGTACTTC. Translated, it gives CSARRREMTYEQYF.

A word on this clonotype: A read error may account for a junction end that differs from germline. The CDR3 loop reads CSTGGEGTYVYTF. CDR3 bases: TGCAGCACTGGAGGGGAGGGGACCTATGTCTACACCTTC. V usage is TRBV20-1 and J usage is TRBJ1-2; TRBD1 is a possible D gene (5 bases). The CDR3 is made up of 13 amino acids. Germline loops: CDR1 DFQATT, CDR2 SNEGSKA (reference sequence).

The chain has TRBV7-9 and TRBJ2-3, with TRBD2 matching 10 bases. The CDR3 runs 16 residues. After removal of 4 bases from V and 3 bases from J, the junction contained 7 bases not matched to a gene. CDR1 is SEHNR and CDR2 is FQNEAQ in the germline V gene (reference sequence). The chain's CDR3 is CASSSGLAGGTDTQYF. The CDR3 DNA follows: TGTGCCAGCAGCTCCGGGTTAGCGGGAGGAACAGATACGCAGTATTTT.

This chain joins TRBV20-1 and TRBJ2-7; 9 bases fit TRBD1. This CDR3 has 12 residues. Germline assignment: CDR1 DFQATT and CDR2 SNEGSKA (reference sequence). V lost 4 bases, J lost 5 bases, and 3 bases stayed unmatched. The CDR3 here is CSANRGLNEQYF. CDR3 bases: TGCAGTGCTAACAGGGGGCTCAACGAGCAGTACTTC.

The chain carries TRBV25-1 and TRBJ2-7, with D possibly TRBD2 on 6 matching bases. V lost 4 bases and J lost 0, with 10 bases in between. Germline V gene data show CDR1 as MGHDK and CDR2 as SYGVNS. CDR3 length equals 14 residues. This CDR3 reads CASSGRGYSYEQYF. Here the CDR3 DNA reads TGTGCCAGCAGTGGGAGGGGTTACTCCTACGAGCAGTACTTC.

In this sample, this clonotype turned up a few times. Relative to the germline gene, one junction end is altered; a read error may explain this. V is TRBV7-8 and J is TRBJ2-5; 15 positions agree with TRBD2. The CDR3 spans 19 residues. CDR1 and CDR2 (germline): SGHVS, FQNEAQ. The CDR3 protein is CASSHLPGLAGGTSETQYF. The CDR3 bases are TGCGCCAGCAGCCATCTACCGGGACTAGCGGGGGGCACTTCCGAGACCCAGTACTTC.